One and the same sample provided the 18 T cell receptor beta chains below, sequenced in a study of blood T cell repertoires in COVID-19. Sequencing was performed with immunoSEQ multiplex PCR; in TCRdb, only in-frame clones are kept and a portion is missing. The sample includes approximately 210,000 clones, around 80% of them seen just once. The material sequenced was PBMCs or T cells enriched from blood (not recorded which). All receptors derive from a middle-aged man who had recovered from COVID-19.

The chain carries TRBV7-9 and TRBJ2-5, with 7 bases identical to TRBD1. The CDR3 consists of 15 residues. The germline gives CDR1 SEHNR, CDR2 FQNEAQ (reference sequence). V was pared by 1 base and J by 3 bases, with 5 bases of the junction left unmatched. Written as DNA, the CDR3 is TGTGCCAGCAGCTTAGGTGGGGACAGAAAAGAGACCCAGTACTTC. Protein product: CASSLGGDRKETQYF.

The chain joins TRBV12-3 or TRBV12-4 to TRBJ2-1, with 13 bases fitting TRBD2. With 5 bases clipped from V and 9 bases from J, the junction kept 1 base outside the gene matches. The CDR3 runs 13 residues. The CDR3 DNA sequence: TGTGCCAGCAGTGGGACTAGCGGGGTTGAGCAGTTCTTC. Translating gives CASSGTSGVEQFF.

This clone appeared a few times. V is TRBV28 and J is TRBJ1-1, with D maybe TRBD1 (5 bases). The germline gives CDR1 MDHEN, CDR2 SYDVKM. There are 14 residues in the CDR3. V was shortened by 7 bases and J by 4 bases, with 16 bases between the two germline ends. CDR3 sequence reads: CASKGPGRGTEAFF. The CDR3 DNA reads TGTGCCAGCAAGGGACCCGGGAGGGGCACTGAAGCTTTCTTT.

V and J are TRBV11-2 and TRBJ2-5; the match to TRBD2 covers 8 bases. Germline trimming cut 1 base from V and 5 bases from J; bases unmatched to any gene: 6. The CDR3 extends over 15 amino acids. The germline gives CDR1 SGHAT, CDR2 FQNNGV. For the CDR3, the DNA is TGTGCCAGCAGCTTAGCAGGGACTAGAGGGGAGACCCAGTACTTC. It is translated as CASSLAGTRGETQYF.

The CDR3 DNA reads TGTGCCAGCTCACCAGGGGACTTTTCCTCTGGAAACACCATATATTTT. Its translation is CASSPGDFSSGNTIYF. The gene calls are TRBV18 and TRBJ1-3; D is possibly TRBD1 (5 bases). Germline lookup yields CDR1 KGHSH and CDR2 LQKENI. V dropped 2 bases and J dropped 0 bases, with 11 bases sitting between them. The CDR3 consists of 16 residues.

The CDR3 sequence is CASSGGRAGTFNEQFF. The CDR3 DNA follows: TGTGCCAGCAGCGGTGGTAGGGCGGGGACCTTCAATGAGCAGTTCTTC. The chain uses TRBV3-1 (or the pseudogene TRBV3-2) and TRBJ2-1; possibly TRBD2 for D (6 bases). The V gene lost 5 bases and the J gene lost 6 bases, with 20 bases spanning the gap. CDR3 length: 16 amino acids. The germline V gene has CDR1 LGHDT and CDR2 YNNKEL (reference sequence).

The chain joins TRBV14 to TRBJ1-3, with 7 positions matching TRBD1. After removal of 4 bases from V and 3 bases from J, the junction contained 3 bases not matched to a gene. The germline gives CDR1 SGHDN, CDR2 FVKESK. The CDR3 sequence is 14 residues long. Here the CDR3 reads CASSPTGFGNTIYF. The CDR3 nucleotides are TGTGCCAGCAGCCCGACAGGGTTTGGAAACACCATATATTTT.

The gene calls are TRBV7-2 and TRBJ2-3; 9 bases fit TRBD2. This CDR3 is 15 amino acids long. Trimming removed 5 bases from V and 6 bases from J; junction bases left unmatched: 9. Germline loops: CDR1 SGHTA, CDR2 FQGNSA. CDR3 protein: CASSDRTSAGDTQYF. CDR3 coding DNA: TGTGCCAGCAGCGACCGGACTAGCGCTGGGGATACGCAGTATTTT.

The chain is built from TRBV4-2 and TRBJ2-4, with 9 bases lining up with TRBD1. Germline-derived CDR1 and CDR2 are LGHNA and YNFKEQ. The CDR3 spans 15 residues. The V segment lost 5 bases and the J segment 9 bases; nucleotides outside the gene matches: 11. For the CDR3, the DNA is TGTGCCAGCAGCGTTCCGGGACAGGGCCCAACCATTCAGTACTTC. Translation gives CASSVPGQGPTIQYF.

The chain uses TRBV9 and TRBJ2-2; D is possibly TRBD1 (5 bases). V was clipped by 4 bases and J by 0 bases, with 13 bases between them. The CDR3 length is 16 residues. CDR1 and CDR2 (germline): SGDLS, YYNGEE. CDR3 in amino acids: CASSIWTRPNTGELFF. The CDR3 DNA reads as TGTGCCAGCAGCATTTGGACACGTCCGAACACCGGGGAGCTGTTTTTT.

This chain uses TRBV13 with TRBJ1-6; 9 nucleotides align to TRBD1. J gave up 11 bases and V 5 bases, and 7 bases lay outside the gene matches. Germline assignment: CDR1 PRHDT and CDR2 FYEKMQ (reference sequence). The length of the CDR3 is 14 residues. As DNA, the CDR3 is TGTGCCAGCAGCAAGGGACAGGGCAGGGCACCCCTCCACTTT. It yields the protein CASSKGQGRAPLHF.

As regards this clone: One end of the junction is discordant with germline, which a read error may explain. The chain links TRBV11-2 to TRBJ2-1; D perhaps matches TRBD2 (5 bases). This CDR3 has 12 residues. Germline CDR1 SGHAT, CDR2 FQNNGV. In DNA, the CDR3 is TGTGCCAGCAGCTCGGGAAGCGGAAGTAGGATCTTC. Residues: CASSSGSGSRIF.

The chain links TRBV18 to TRBJ2-7; 10 nucleotides align to TRBD2. V lost 3 bases and J lost 7; bases outside the gene matches: 9. This CDR3 comprises 15 residues. Germline V gives CDR1 KGHSH, CDR2 LQKENI. The CDR3 loop is CASSPLAGVAEEQYF. The CDR3 coding sequence is TGTGCCAGCTCACCCCTAGCGGGAGTTGCGGAAGAGCAGTACTTC.

This clone was seen once. The V gene is TRBV11-2, the J gene TRBJ1-3, with D tentatively TRBD1 (5 bases). The V gene lost 0 bases and the J gene lost 8 bases, with 17 bases spanning the gap. The CDR3 totals 16 residues. Germline values: CDR1 SGHAT, CDR2 FQNNGV. DNA of the CDR3: TGTGCCAGCAGCTTAGATAGGCAGGGAGGAGAAGACACCATATATTTT. The encoded protein is CASSLDRQGGEDTIYF. Full variable domain (remainder filled in from reference TRBV11-2 and TRBJ1-3): EAGVAQSPRYKIIEKRQSVAFWCNPISGHATLYWYQQILGQGPKLLIQFQNNGVVDDSQLPKDRFSAERLKGVDSTLKIQPAKLEDSAVYLCASSLDRQGGEDTIYFGEGSWLTVV.

The chain combines TRBV4-2 with TRBJ2-7; D gene unclear. Germline values: CDR1 LGHNA, CDR2 YNFKEQ. V was pared by 4 bases and J by 0 bases, with 19 bases between. This CDR3 region has 17 residues. The CDR3 here is CASSPEGRGRVSYEQYF. The CDR3 region has the DNA TGTGCCAGCAGCCCGGAAGGTCGAGGCCGAGTCTCCTACGAGCAGTACTTC.

V is TRBV7-2 and J is TRBJ2-7; 7 bases are shared with TRBD2. The V segment lost 1 base and the J segment 4 bases; nucleotides outside the gene matches: 7. The CDR3 contains 15 residues. Germline CDR1 and CDR2: SGHTA and FQGNSA. CDR3 loop: CASSLDWRGFYEQYF. For the CDR3, the DNA is TGTGCCAGCAGCTTAGACTGGCGGGGGTTTTACGAGCAGTACTTC.

This clone was detected only a few times. Other nucleotide sequences in the sample specify the same CDR3. The rearrangement joins TRBV20-1 to TRBJ1-6; D possibly corresponds to TRBD1 (5 bases). V lost 6 bases and J 7 bases, leaving 7 bases between the germline ends. CDR3 length: 11 residues. Germline V gene sequence: CDR1 DFQATT, CDR2 SNEGSKA (reference sequence). CDR3 coding DNA: TGCAGTGCCAAGGGGAATTCACCCCTCCACTTT. Encoded protein: CSAKGNSPLHF.

The gene calls are TRBV4-3 and TRBJ1-3; possible D gene TRBD1, 5 bases. V was cut by 2 bases and J by 8 bases, with 16 bases left in between. In germline, CDR1 is LGHNA, CDR2 YSLEER. This CDR3 spans 15 amino acids. CDR3 DNA: TGCGCCAGCAGCCAACAAGCGGGGGTTGCGGACACCATATATTTT. Translating it yields CASSQQAGVADTIYF.